This T cell receptor beta chain was sequenced for a study of beta chain features in type 1 diabetes. General observations from the study: Within each of all four CD4+ subsets, Type 1 diabetes patients had TCRB CDR3s that were moderately but significantly shorter. No resolution was reached here on whether HLA type influences TCRB rearrangement.

The isolated RNA, all of it, was reverse transcribed, so expressed TCRB transcripts were what got sequenced. Repertoires were generated with immunoSEQ multiplex PCR, while TCRdb's copy carries only in-frame clones and drops some. The table records about 140,000 clones, about 10% of them present only once. Details on this clone: The antigen is unknown.

CDR1 is SGHVS and CDR2 is FQNEAQ in the germline V gene. The CDR3 has 16 residues. Losses at the gene ends were 5 bases for V and 0 bases for J; bases not matched to a gene: 6. This clonotype was sampled from a young man in good health. The V call is TRBV7-8, the J call TRBJ1-4; 7 bases fit TRBD1. The sequencing input was naive CD4+ T cells from blood. The CDR3 is CASSGQGQSTNEKLFF. The CDR3 bases are TGTGCCAGCAGCGGGCAGGGACAGTCAACTAATGAAAAACTGTTTTTT.